This T cell receptor beta chain stems from a study of blood T cell repertoires in COVID-19. At the level of the study: The origin of the acute and convalescent COVID-19 samples was the United States, Italy and Spain.

Seattle patients were enrolled during active infection and followed longitudinally. How the authors handled the data: The authors estimated nucleated cell counts from reference gene primer amplification. TCRdb's copy holds only in-frame clones and misses some; the assay was immunoSEQ multiplex PCR. V, J and clone size derive from that table, while D and trimming were established from the DNA sequence. The sample comprises about 320,000 clones, about nine tenths of which are singletons, and 1.6% rests with the top ten. CDR1 is SGHNT, CDR2 YENEEA, per germline. V dropped 5 bases and J dropped 4; count of bases not matched to a gene: 9. This CDR3 has 16 residues.

This TCR came from a woman aged 25 to 39 with COVID-19, enrolled during active disease. The sample taken for sequencing was peripheral blood. The rearrangement links TRBV11-3 to TRBJ2-7, with 12 bases aligning to TRBD1. In nucleotides, the CDR3 is TGTGCCAGCAGCCCAACGGGGACAGGGGGCGCTTACGAGCAGTACTTC. It codes for CASSPTGTGGAYEQYF.